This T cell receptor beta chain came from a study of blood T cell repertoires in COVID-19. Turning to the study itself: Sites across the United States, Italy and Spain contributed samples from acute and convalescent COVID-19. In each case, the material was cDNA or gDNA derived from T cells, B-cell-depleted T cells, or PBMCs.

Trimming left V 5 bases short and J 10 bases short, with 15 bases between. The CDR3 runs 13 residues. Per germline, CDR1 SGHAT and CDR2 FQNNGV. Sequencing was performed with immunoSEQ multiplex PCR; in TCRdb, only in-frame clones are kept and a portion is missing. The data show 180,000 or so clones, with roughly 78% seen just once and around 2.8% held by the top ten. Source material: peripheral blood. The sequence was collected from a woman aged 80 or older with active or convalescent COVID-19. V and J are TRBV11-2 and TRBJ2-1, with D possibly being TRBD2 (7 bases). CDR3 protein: CASSHYRGAEQFF. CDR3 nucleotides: TGTGCCAGCAGCCATTATCGGGGGGCCGAGCAGTTCTTC.